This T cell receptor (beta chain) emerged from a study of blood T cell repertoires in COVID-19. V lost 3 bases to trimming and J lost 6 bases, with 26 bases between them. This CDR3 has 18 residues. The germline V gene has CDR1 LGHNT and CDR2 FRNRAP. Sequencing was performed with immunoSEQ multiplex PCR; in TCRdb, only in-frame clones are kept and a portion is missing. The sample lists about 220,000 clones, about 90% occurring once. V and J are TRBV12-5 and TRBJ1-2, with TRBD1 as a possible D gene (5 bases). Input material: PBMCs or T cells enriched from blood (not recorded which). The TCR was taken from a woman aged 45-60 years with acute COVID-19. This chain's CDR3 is CASGFVIGGGDALNGYTF. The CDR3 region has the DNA TGTGCTAGTGGTTTCGTAATCGGGGGAGGGGACGCCCTAAATGGCTACACCTTC.